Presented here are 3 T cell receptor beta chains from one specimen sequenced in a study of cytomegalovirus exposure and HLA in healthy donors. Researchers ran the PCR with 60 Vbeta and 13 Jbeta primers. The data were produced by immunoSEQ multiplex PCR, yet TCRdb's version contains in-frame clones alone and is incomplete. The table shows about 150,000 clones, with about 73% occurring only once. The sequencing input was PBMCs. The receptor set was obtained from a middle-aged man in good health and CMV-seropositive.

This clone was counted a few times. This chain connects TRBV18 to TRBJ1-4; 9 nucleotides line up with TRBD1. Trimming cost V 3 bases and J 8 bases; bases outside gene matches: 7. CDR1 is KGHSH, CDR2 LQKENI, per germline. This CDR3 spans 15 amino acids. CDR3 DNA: TGTGCCAGCTCACCCCCGGGGACAGGGAAAGAAAAACTGTTTTTT. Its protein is CASSPPGTGKEKLFF.

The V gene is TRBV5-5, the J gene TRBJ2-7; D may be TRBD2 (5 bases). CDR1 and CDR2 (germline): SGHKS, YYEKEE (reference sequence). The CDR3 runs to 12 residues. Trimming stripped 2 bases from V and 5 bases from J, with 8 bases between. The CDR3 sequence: CASSFPGDEQYF. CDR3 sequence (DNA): TGTGCCAGCAGCTTTCCCGGGGACGAGCAGTACTTC.

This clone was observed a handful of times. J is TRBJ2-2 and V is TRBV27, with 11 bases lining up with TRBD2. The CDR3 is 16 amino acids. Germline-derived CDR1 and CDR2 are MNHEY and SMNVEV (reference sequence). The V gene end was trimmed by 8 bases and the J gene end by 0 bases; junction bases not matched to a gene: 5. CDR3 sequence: CASSSSGRANTGELFF. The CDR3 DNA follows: TGTGCCAGCTCGAGTAGCGGGAGGGCGAACACCGGGGAGCTGTTTTTT.